This record looks at one T cell receptor (beta chain) sequence and its context. The germline CDR1 and CDR2 sequences are LNHNV and YYDKDF (reference sequence). The CDR3 runs to 14 residues. Trimming stripped 0 bases from V and 4 bases from J, with 9 bases between. The entry originates in a study of CD8+ T cells in alopecia areata. RNA was extracted and reverse transcribed into cDNA as the sequencing template. Profiled with immunoSEQ multiplex PCR; TCRdb holds only in-frame clones, not every one. The repertoire includes fewer than 250,000 clones, over 40% of them detected once, and around 2.5% sits in the top ten. The sample's treatment: oral pan-JAK inhibitor, 5-10 mg twice daily.

The chain is built from TRBV15 and TRBJ1-2, with D unresolved. The sample here was CD4+ T cells sorted from blood, taken around week 36, from a patient treated with tofacitinib. This receptor was obtained from a human donor with alopecia areata. The CDR3 nucleotides are TGTGCCACCAGCAGAGATCCGCAGAGCTATGGCTACACCTTC. It encodes CATSRDPQSYGYTF.